These 21 T cell receptor beta chains were all obtained from the same sample, sequenced in a study of T-cell reconstitution after alpha-beta-depleted transplantation in children. The TCRbeta library incorporated unique molecular identifiers. TCRdb reprocessed the PCR reads via MiXCR and lists one record per CDR3 protein. The sample has just over 950,000 distinct CDR3 sequences, around 30% seen once; the top ten hold about 28%. Specimen: PBMCs, mostly from graft donor cells, collected 360 days after TCRalphabeta/CD19-depleted stem cell transplant. Receptors originate from a boy under two years old who had a stem cell transplant for SCID, so the T cells may come from the graft donor.

This clonotype was detected a few times. The chain employs TRBV6-6 and TRBJ2-1; no clear D. V was trimmed by 0 bases and J by 10 bases, leaving 7 bases between them. CDR3 size: 12 residues. CDR1 and CDR2 from the germline V gene are MNHNY and SVGAGI (reference sequence). DNA of the CDR3: TGTGCCAGCAGTTACTCGAACGCGGAGCAGTTCTTC. Translated: CASSYSNAEQFF.

The CDR3 loop is CASSPITGDPQETQYF. The CDR3, as DNA: TGCGCCAGCAGCCCGATAACGGGGGACCCACAAGAGACCCAGTACTTC. The chain links TRBV4-1 to TRBJ2-5; D is possibly TRBD2 (6 bases). Trimming took 4 bases from V and 2 from J, leaving 17 bases between them. Looked up from germline, CDR1 is MGHRA and CDR2 is YSYEKL. This CDR3 contains 16 residues.

The chain joins TRBV11-2 to TRBJ2-2, with D perhaps matching TRBD1 (6 bases). V was pared by 5 bases and J by 0 bases, with 10 bases between. The V gene's germline CDR1 is SGHAT and CDR2 FQNNGV. The CDR3 has 15 amino acids. The CDR3 DNA follows: TGTGCCAGCAGCGTCAGGGGTCCGAACACCGGGGAGCTGTTTTTT. This sequence encodes CASSVRGPNTGELFF.

The chain is built from TRBV4-3 and TRBJ2-1; no firm D call. V lost 0 bases, J lost 1 base, and 7 bases lay in between. The length of the CDR3 is 15 residues. Germline V CDR1 and CDR2: LGHNA, YSLEER. The DNA of the CDR3 is TGCGCCAGCAGCCAAGAGCCAAGTTCCTACAATGAGCAGTTCTTC. It specifies CASSQEPSSYNEQFF.

The rearrangement joins TRBV12-3 or TRBV12-4 to TRBJ1-5; 7 positions match TRBD1. CDR3 size: 14 residues. J lost 5 bases, V lost 3 bases, and 4 bases had no gene match. The CDR3 sequence: CASSFLGGDQPQHF. CDR3 in DNA: TGTGCCAGCAGTTTCCTAGGGGGCGATCAGCCCCAGCATTTT.

This clonotype was counted only a few times. The chain uses TRBV5-1 and TRBJ2-5; 8 positions match TRBD1. The junction had 5 bases not matched to a gene; V was cut back by 0 bases and J by 4 bases. Germline V gives CDR1 SGHRS, CDR2 YFSETQ. This CDR3 spans 15 amino acids. The CDR3 loop reads CASSLARGRGETQYF. Written as DNA, the CDR3 is TGCGCCAGCAGCTTGGCCAGGGGGCGAGGAGAGACCCAGTACTTC.

This clonotype showed up just a few times. This chain uses TRBV28 with TRBJ2-7; D is perhaps TRBD2 (5 bases). Per the germline V gene, CDR1 is MDHEN and CDR2 is SYDVKM. The CDR3 is made up of 16 amino acids. V lost 6 bases and J 3 bases, leaving 21 bases between the germline ends. The CDR3 DNA reads TGTGCCAGCAGCCCGGGGTCAGCCTCAACCCACTACGAGCAGTACTTC. Residues: CASSPGSASTHYEQYF.

The chain has TRBV4-2 and TRBJ2-6, with D possibly being TRBD1 (6 bases). The CDR3 sequence is 19 residues long. Per the germline V gene, CDR1 is LGHNA and CDR2 is YNFKEQ. V dropped 3 bases and J dropped 0 bases, with 18 bases sitting between them. The DNA of the CDR3 is TGTGCCAGCAGCCATCGCTGGCCAGGGGCGCTCTCTGGGGCCAACGTCCTGACTTTC. Protein: CASSHRWPGALSGANVLTF.

This clonotype was seen more than once but under ten times. Here the CDR3 reads CASSRTGNSGGYTF. The CDR3 bases are TGTGCCAGCAGCCGGACAGGGAACTCCGGCGGCTACACCTTC. The V and J genes are TRBV9 and TRBJ1-2; 8 bases are shared with TRBD1. The trim removed 4 bases at V and 8 bases at J, leaving 10 bases unmatched. Germline assignment: CDR1 SGDLS and CDR2 YYNGEE. The CDR3 spans 14 residues.

The rearrangement uses TRBV3-1 and TRBJ2-3; tentatively, D is TRBD2 (5 bases). The CDR3 runs 17 residues. Trimming stripped 1 base from V and 0 bases from J, with 14 bases between. Germline V gene data show CDR1 as LGHDT and CDR2 as YNNKEL (reference sequence). The CDR3 protein is CASSQGIIASSTDTQYF. The CDR3 DNA reads TGTGCCAGCAGCCAAGGGATAATAGCGAGTAGCACAGATACGCAGTATTTT.

This clonotype was detected a few times. The chain is built from TRBV5-1 and TRBJ2-2; D unresolved. CDR1 SGHRS and CDR2 YFSETQ come from the germline V gene. V dropped 2 bases and J dropped 4 bases, with 6 bases sitting between them. This CDR3 comprises 13 residues. The chain's CDR3 is CASSLESTGELFF. As DNA, the CDR3 is TGCGCCAGCAGCTTAGAGTCCACCGGGGAGCTGTTTTTT. The full variable domain, in which reference TRBV5-1 and TRBJ2-2 provide the parts outside the CDR3, is KAGVTQTPRYLIKTRGQQVTLSCSPISGHRSVSWYQQTPGQGLQFLFEYFSETQRNKGNFPGRFSGRQFSNSRSEMNVSTLELGDSALYLCASSLESTGELFFGEGSRLTVL.

This chain connects TRBV9 to TRBJ2-6; D is possibly TRBD1 (6 bases). The length of the CDR3 is 17 residues. Trimming removed 1 base at V and 5 bases at J, with 16 bases between. From germline, CDR1 is SGDLS and CDR2 YYNGEE. Here the CDR3 reads CASSVPPGVQRANVLTF. In DNA, the CDR3 is TGTGCCAGCAGCGTACCCCCAGGGGTTCAGAGGGCCAACGTCCTGACTTTC.

The chain recombines TRBV20-1 with TRBJ1-4; tentatively, D is TRBD1 (5 bases). Germline V gene lookup returns CDR1 DFQATT and CDR2 SNEGSKA (reference sequence). Deletions cut 5 bases from V and 7 bases from J, with 8 bases between. CDR3 length: 11 residues. CDR3 protein: CSASTAEKLFF. DNA of the CDR3: TGCAGTGCTTCGACAGCTGAAAAACTGTTTTTT.

This clonotype was seen more than once but under ten times. The chain joins TRBV12-3 or TRBV12-4 to TRBJ2-1; D may correspond to TRBD1 or TRBD2 (6 bases each). The CDR3 has 15 residues. V lost 2 bases to trimming and J lost 4 bases, with 12 bases between them. CDR3 nucleotides: TGTGCCAGCAGTTTAAGGGGGGTACTTTACAATGAGCAGTTCTTC. It codes for CASSLRGVLYNEQFF.

This clonotype was seen a few times. This chain joins TRBV10-3 and TRBJ1-1; D is uncertain. CDR3 length: 14 residues. Per the germline V gene, CDR1 is ENHRY and CDR2 is SYGVKD. Trimming took 0 bases from V and 6 from J, leaving 11 bases between them. CDR3 amino acids: CAISESRPGAEAFF. The CDR3 coding sequence is TGTGCCATCAGTGAGTCACGACCCGGGGCTGAAGCTTTCTTT.

The rearrangement joins TRBV20-1 to TRBJ2-7; possibly TRBD1 or TRBD2 for D (6 bases each). The length of the CDR3 is 14 residues. Deletions cut 1 base from V and 2 bases from J, with 12 bases between. CDR1 and CDR2 (germline): DFQATT, SNEGSKA (reference sequence). CDR3 sequence: CSARAGGLTYEQYF. For the CDR3, the DNA is TGCAGTGCTAGAGCTGGGGGGCTCACCTACGAGCAGTACTTC.

Only a few counts were recorded for this clonotype. The chain links TRBV4-3 to TRBJ2-7; D not certain. The CDR3 extends over 13 amino acids. Germline V lookup: CDR1 LGHNA, CDR2 YSLEER. The V and J ends lost 4 bases and 7 bases respectively, with 14 bases between them. CDR3 in amino acids: CASSLKLGPEQYF. The CDR3 region has the DNA TGCGCCAGCAGCCTCAAGTTAGGCCCGGAGCAGTACTTC.

The genes are TRBV28 and TRBJ2-5, with 9 nucleotides matching TRBD2. Per germline, CDR1 MDHEN and CDR2 SYDVKM. The V segment lost 3 bases and the J segment 2 bases; nucleotides outside the gene matches: 4. There are 15 residues in the CDR3. CDR3 protein: CASSFSGLAQETQYF. CDR3 bases: TGTGCCAGCAGTTTTTCTGGACTAGCGCAAGAGACCCAGTACTTC.

Ten or more counts support this clonotype. V gene TRBV6-2 or TRBV6-3 combines with J gene TRBJ1-2, with a possible D match to TRBD1 (6 bases). Looked up from germline, CDR1 is MNHEY and CDR2 is SVGEGT. V was shortened by 7 bases and J by 5 bases, with 20 bases between the two germline ends. This CDR3 region has 15 residues. The CDR3 DNA reads as TGTGCCAGCAACGGGGGAGACCTGGACAGTTATGGCTACACCTTC. Protein sequence: CASNGGDLDSYGYTF.

The sample holds a few counts of this clonotype. The chain employs TRBV12-3 or TRBV12-4 and TRBJ2-5; D gene unclear. This CDR3 has 14 amino acids. Between the trimmed V and J ends, which lost 6 bases and 7 bases, there was a span of 18 bases. CDR3 DNA: TGTGCCAGCAGATCTGGGTCCGGGCCCGGGACCCAGTACTTC. This encodes CASRSGSGPGTQYF.

This chain uses TRBV5-1 with TRBJ2-3; D gene ambiguous. Between the trimmed V and J ends, which lost 0 bases and 1 base, there was a span of 12 bases. Germline CDR1 SGHRS, CDR2 YFSETQ. This CDR3 spans 16 amino acids. CDR3 protein: CASSLAGAWGTDTQYF. Written as DNA, the CDR3 is TGCGCCAGCAGCTTGGCCGGAGCTTGGGGCACAGATACGCAGTATTTT.